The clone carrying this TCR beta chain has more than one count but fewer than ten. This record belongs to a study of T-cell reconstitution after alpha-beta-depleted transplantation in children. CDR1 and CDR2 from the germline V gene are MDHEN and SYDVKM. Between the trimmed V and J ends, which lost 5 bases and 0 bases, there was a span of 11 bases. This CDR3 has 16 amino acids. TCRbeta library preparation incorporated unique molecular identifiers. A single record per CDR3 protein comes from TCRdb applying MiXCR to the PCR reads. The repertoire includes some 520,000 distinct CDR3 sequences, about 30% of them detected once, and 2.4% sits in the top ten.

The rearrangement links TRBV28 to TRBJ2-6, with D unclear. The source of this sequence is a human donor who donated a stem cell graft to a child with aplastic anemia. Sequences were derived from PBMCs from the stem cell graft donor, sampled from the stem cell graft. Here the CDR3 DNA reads TGTGCCAGCAGTGATTTAGTTGGCTCTGGGGCCAACGTCCTGACTTTC. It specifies CASSDLVGSGANVLTF.